Each of the 21 T cell receptor beta chains below was sequenced from the same sample in a study of beta chain features in type 1 diabetes. TCRB transcripts that were expressed got sequenced, as all of the isolated RNA had been reverse transcribed. Sequenced by immunoSEQ multiplex PCR; TCRdb stores in-frame clones only, minus some. The table has about 150,000 clones, 9.2% seen once. The sample comprised central memory CD4+ T cells from blood. The receptors stem from a man aged 18 to 30 in good health.

This clone was counted a few times. V gene TRBV27 combines with J gene TRBJ2-1, with TRBD2 as a possible D gene (6 bases). CDR1 is MNHEY, CDR2 SMNVEV, per germline (reference sequence). The CDR3 has 14 residues. V lost 3 bases, J lost 8 bases, and 14 bases lay in between. The CDR3 reads CASSLTSSGDEQFF. The DNA for the CDR3 is TGTGCCAGCAGTTTGACCTCTTCGGGGGATGAGCAGTTCTTC.

The CDR3 sequence is CASSLVPTRGGPNEQFF. The CDR3 DNA is TGTGCCAGCAGCTTAGTACCCACGCGGGGGGGCCCCAATGAGCAGTTCTTC. This sequence joins TRBV7-2 and TRBJ2-1; 9 nucleotides line up with TRBD2. CDR3 length: 17 residues. V gave up 1 base and J gave up 6 bases; unmatched junction bases: 10. Germline assignment: CDR1 SGHTA and CDR2 FQGNSA.

This clone appeared many times. The gene calls are TRBV29-1 and TRBJ2-6; the D gene is possibly TRBD2 (7 bases). Deletions cut 6 bases from V and 2 bases from J, with 17 bases between. This CDR3 region has 16 residues. CDR1 is SQVTM and CDR2 is ANQGSEA in the germline V gene. This CDR3 is CSVRGAGSAGANVLTF. CDR3 coding DNA: TGCAGCGTCCGGGGGGCAGGGTCCGCTGGGGCCAACGTCCTGACTTTC.

This rearrangement joins TRBV29-1 to TRBJ2-7, with D maybe TRBD1 (6 bases). This CDR3 spans 12 amino acids. Between the trimmed V and J ends, which lost 6 bases and 5 bases, there was a span of 14 bases. Germline CDR1 and CDR2: SQVTM and ANQGSEA. The CDR3 DNA sequence: TGCAGCGTCGAGAGGCAGGGGAACGAGCAGTACTTC. This gives the protein CSVERQGNEQYF.

This clone was seen many times. V gene TRBV23-1 combines with J gene TRBJ1-2; D might be TRBD1 (5 bases). TRBV23-1 is filed as an ORF, its function uncertain. The V gene lost 6 bases and the J gene lost 4 bases, with 9 bases spanning the gap. This CDR3 is built from 12 residues. The CDR3 loop reads CASRGGFYGYTF. CDR3 DNA: TGCGCCAGCAGGGGGGGGTTCTATGGCTACACCTTC.

This chain joins TRBV4-1 and TRBJ2-7, with D hard to call. Trimming took off 4 bases at V and 4 bases at J, with 23 bases between the two ends. The CDR3 covers 17 residues. CDR1 MGHRA and CDR2 YSYEKL come from the germline V gene. CDR3 in amino acids: CASSPVYRIDYPYEQYF. DNA of the CDR3: TGCGCCAGCAGCCCGGTTTACAGAATAGATTATCCTTACGAGCAGTACTTC.

V is TRBV14 and J is TRBJ2-1; D is ambiguous. Germline V gene lookup returns CDR1 SGHDN and CDR2 FVKESK. The germline V and J ends were trimmed by 4 bases and 0 bases, with 13 bases remaining between them. The CDR3 length is 16 residues. CDR3 coding DNA: TGTGCCAGCAGCCGCCTCAGAGGTAGCTCCTACAATGAGCAGTTCTTC. Protein: CASSRLRGSSYNEQFF.

In this sample, this clone turned up a few times. The rearrangement joins TRBV19 to TRBJ2-1, with 7 bases that match TRBD2. Germline V CDR1 and CDR2: LNHDA, SQIVND (reference sequence). The CDR3 consists of 15 residues. J was trimmed by 6 bases and V by 4 bases; bases with no gene match: 9. CDR3 bases: TGTGCCAGTAGTACCGGGACTACTTGGGGCAATGAGCAGTTCTTC. Translating gives CASSTGTTWGNEQFF.

CDR3 sequence reads: CASSQVTGGVETQYF. The CDR3 DNA is TGCGCCAGCAGCCAAGTTACAGGGGGCGTGGAGACCCAGTACTTC. The genes are TRBV4-1 and TRBJ2-5; 9 bases are shared with TRBD1. Germline V gene lookup returns CDR1 MGHRA and CDR2 YSYEKL. V gave up 1 base and J gave up 5 bases; unmatched junction bases: 5. This CDR3 region has 15 residues.

V gene TRBV11-2 combines with J gene TRBJ1-2; D possibly corresponds to TRBD1 (5 bases). Germline V gene lookup returns CDR1 SGHAT and CDR2 FQNNGV. The CDR3 has 15 residues. The V end lost 0 bases, the J end lost 8 bases, and 16 bases lay between the germline ends. The DNA for the CDR3 is TGTGCCAGCAGCTTAGACAGCTACTTCTCAGGGGGCTACACCTTC. Translation: CASSLDSYFSGGYTF.

This clone turned up a few times. The chain links TRBV9 to TRBJ1-2, with 7 bases matching TRBD1. The J segment lost 11 bases and the V segment lost 7 bases, leaving 8 bases of the junction unmatched. The CDR3 has 11 amino acids. Germline CDR1 SGDLS, CDR2 YYNGEE. CDR3 DNA sequence: TGTGCCAGCTCCGAACAGGGGTCTTACACCTTC. This gives the protein CASSEQGSYTF.

This clone has a handful of counts. This rearrangement joins TRBV7-2 to TRBJ1-5, with 11 bases aligning to TRBD1. The germline V gene has CDR1 SGHTA and CDR2 FQGNSA. The CDR3 is 15 amino acids. Trimming at V came to 6 bases and at J to 6 bases, leaving 7 bases not matched to a gene. The CDR3 loop reads CASSGGQGASQPQHF. Written as DNA, the CDR3 is TGTGCCAGCAGTGGCGGACAGGGGGCGTCTCAGCCCCAGCATTTT.

This clone was observed a handful of times. The chain combines TRBV9 with TRBJ2-3; 8 bases agree with TRBD2. The CDR3 loop spans 16 amino acids. The V gene end was trimmed by 3 bases and the J gene end by 10 bases; junction bases not matched to a gene: 16. Germline values: CDR1 SGDLS, CDR2 YYNGEE. CDR3 DNA sequence: TGTGCCAGCAGCGGGCTGGAGGGTGTAGCGGGGAAGGCGCAGTATTTT. This gives the protein CASSGLEGVAGKAQYF.

The V gene is TRBV30, the J gene TRBJ1-2; D unclear. The germline V gene has CDR1 GTSNPN and CDR2 SVGIG (reference sequence). V lost 1 base to trimming and J lost 4 bases, with 7 bases between them. The CDR3 runs to 12 residues. CDR3 nucleotides: TGTGCCTGGAGTGGGGCTTCCTATGGCTACACCTTC. Protein product: CAWSGASYGYTF.

The V gene is TRBV11-3, the J gene TRBJ2-1; 7 positions match TRBD2. Trimming removed 5 bases from V and 4 bases from J; junction bases left unmatched: 2. Germline CDR1 SGHNT, CDR2 YENEEA. The CDR3 is 13 amino acids. The CDR3 sequence: CASSNGGYNEQFF. CDR3 DNA sequence: TGTGCCAGCAGCAACGGGGGGTACAATGAGCAGTTCTTC.

This clone was counted between two and nine times. This chain joins TRBV6-1 and TRBJ1-6; 9 bases fit TRBD1. After removal of 3 bases from V and 7 bases from J, the junction contained 4 bases not matched to a gene. Germline CDR1 is MNHNS and CDR2 is SASEGT. The CDR3 runs to 15 residues. CDR3 sequence reads: CASSDPGQGNSPLHF. The CDR3, as DNA: TGTGCCAGCAGTGATCCCGGACAGGGGAATTCACCCCTCCACTTT.

V usage is TRBV28 and J usage is TRBJ2-2, with D unclear. V was pared by 6 bases and J by 3 bases, with 8 bases between. CDR3 length equals 13 residues. Germline loops: CDR1 MDHEN, CDR2 SYDVKM. CDR3 loop: CASSIADTGELFF. For the CDR3, the DNA is TGTGCCAGCAGCATAGCCGACACCGGGGAGCTGTTTTTT.

This sequence joins TRBV4-1 and TRBJ1-4; D call uncertain. The CDR3 covers 14 residues. V gave up 1 base and J gave up 5 bases, with 8 bases separating them. Looked up from germline, CDR1 is MGHRA and CDR2 is YSYEKL. This CDR3 is CASSQGHQNEKLFF. For the CDR3, the DNA is TGCGCCAGCAGCCAAGGACACCAGAATGAAAAACTGTTTTTT.

This clone was seen a handful of times. The genes are TRBV6-1 and TRBJ2-7; D is unclear. The CDR3 length is 12 residues. Germline assignment: CDR1 MNHNS and CDR2 SASEGT. Trimming removed 6 bases from V and 3 bases from J, with 9 bases in between. CDR3 sequence reads: CASSQLLYEQYF. CDR3 in DNA: TGTGCCAGCAGCCAACTGCTCTACGAGCAGTACTTC.

This clone has only a few counts. V and J are TRBV5-4 and TRBJ2-5; perhaps TRBD2 as D (6 bases). The CDR3 sequence is 14 residues long. The V gene's germline CDR1 is SGHNT and CDR2 YYREEE (reference sequence). V lost 0 bases and J 1 base, leaving 7 bases between the germline ends. CDR3 sequence: CASSLGRGQETQYF. DNA for the CDR3: TGTGCCAGCAGCTTGGGGAGGGGCCAAGAGACCCAGTACTTC.

V is TRBV19 and J is TRBJ1-2; 9 bases match TRBD1. The CDR3 sequence is 15 residues long. CDR1 and CDR2 from the germline V gene are LNHDA and SQIVND (reference sequence). After removal of 5 bases from V and 4 bases from J, the junction contained 8 bases not matched to a gene. Here the CDR3 DNA reads TGTGCCAGTAGTCGGACAGGGGATACCGGCTATGGCTACACCTTC. It codes for CASSRTGDTGYGYTF. Drawing the rest from reference TRBV19 and TRBJ1-2, the complete variable domain is DGGITQSPKYLFRKEGQNVTLSCEQNLNHDAMYWYRQDPGQGLRLIYYSQIVNDFQKGDIAEGYSVSREKKESFPLTVTSAQKNPTAFYLCASSRTGDTGYGYTFGSGTRLTVV.